This TCR beta chain comes out of a study of shared clonotypes between healthy human individuals. Produced via immunoSEQ multiplex PCR; TCRdb's table is partial and in-frame only. The sample lists 1,500,000 or so clones, approximately 98.5% occurring once. CD45RA+ naive and CD45RA-negative memory subsets were separated from CD4+ cells. Concerning this clone: Its antigen remains unidentified.

CDR3 size: 12 residues. Germline-derived CDR1 and CDR2 are SGHDT and YYEEEE. V shed 5 bases and J 2 bases; nucleotides not matched to a gene: 1. Broader study findings: Clonotype sharing among donors was expected to depend on sequencing depth. Blood was the sole source, and tissue repertoires probably differ.

The J gene is TRBJ2-7, the V gene TRBV5-6, with 7 bases matching TRBD1. Sequencing input: naive CD4+ T cells sorted from blood. Regarding subset: CD45RA+ positively selected. This clonotype was obtained from a man aged 30-40 years in good health. The DNA of the CDR3 is TGTGCCAGCAGAGGGACAGCCTACGAGCAGTACTTC. It encodes CASRGTAYEQYF.